Below, one T cell receptor (beta chain) is given with its context. No antigen is known for it. No qualities accompany the bases; no much larger clone lies one base away. CDR1 and CDR2, per the germline V gene, are SGHDT and YYEEEE. Deletion took 1 base off V and 4 bases off J, with a span of 11 bases between the germline ends. Counted from cysteine to phenylalanine, this CDR3 has 14 amino acids. The sequence is cut down to CDR3 DNA, 42 bases in frame from base 1. This specimen comes from a study of blood T cell repertoires in COVID-19 (dated by TCRdb to 2020 to 2021). Broadly, across the study: Collaborator samples came from the United States, Italy and Spain and covered acute and convalescent phases of COVID-19. The material from the prospective study consisted of cDNA or gDNA derived from T cells, B-cell-depleted T cells, or PBMCs. Where HLA class I and class II types were available, the types were taken from metadata supplied by the sample provider, not from assay-based typing. The dataset comprised deeply sampled blood TCRbeta repertoires from subjects exposed to, actively infected with, or recovered from COVID-19. Sample metadata almost always included a de-identified subject ID, COVID-19 status, age in years and sex. The samples were drawn from two sources: the first 160 participants of the ongoing ImmuneRACE study, and 1,254 subjects contributed by 6 global collaborators. A freely available public database, intended as a resource for researchers studying the immune response to SARS-CoV-2, is where the repertoires were released. The study at large found these results: How much clinical and demographic metadata was included differed by source and by participant, and the metadata was provided uncurated.

The immunoSEQ Assay, a bias-controlled multiplex PCR, was used to amplify TCRbeta CDR3 regions from genomic DNA. The authors' pipeline ran thus. The number of nucleated cells in each sample was estimated by amplification of reference gene primers within the assay. Sequence reads were collapsed and filtered to measure the absolute abundance of every unique TCRbeta CDR3 rearrangement. Productive Simpson clonality was computed per sample as the square root of Simpson's diversity index over productive rearrangements. In TCRdb, the immuneACCESS table is reduced to in-frame sequences with V and J assigned. These tables do not hold every clone; where another copy was compared, an unresolved V gene accounts for under half, and the others remain unexplained. V and J calls and clone size are copied from that table; D and trimming were computed from the DNA. For this sample the table gives about 210,000 clones, of which roughly 85% were detected only once. The ten most abundant clones make up around 20% of the sample.

Participants in the prospective study were aged roughly 18 to 100 years, lived in some 24 United States geographic areas, and enrolled through a virtual design. Cohort assignment in the prospective study relied on participant-reported clinical history from a screening survey and a study questionnaire. For ImmuneRACE Cohort 3, a participant was defined as recovered based on two consecutive negative NP/OP PCR tests, clearance by a healthcare professional, or resolution of symptoms. Each participant in the prospective study had whole blood, serum and a nasopharyngeal or oropharyngeal swab collected by mobile phlebotomists. Additional blood draws and questionnaires over a roughly two-month period could optionally be provided by prospective study participants. Blood samples from the prospective study were shipped frozen or at room temperature prior to DNA extraction.

This clonotype was sampled from a man between 35 and 55 years old who had recovered from COVID-19. The rearrangement combines TRBV5-6 with TRBJ1-1; a weak D assignment points to TRBD1 (5 bases agree). Source material: PBMCs or T cells enriched from blood (not recorded which). The CDR3 protein sequence reads: CASSLPSGPTEAFF. DNA sequence: TGTGCCAGCAGCTTGCCTTCAGGGCCCACTGAAGCTTTCTTT.